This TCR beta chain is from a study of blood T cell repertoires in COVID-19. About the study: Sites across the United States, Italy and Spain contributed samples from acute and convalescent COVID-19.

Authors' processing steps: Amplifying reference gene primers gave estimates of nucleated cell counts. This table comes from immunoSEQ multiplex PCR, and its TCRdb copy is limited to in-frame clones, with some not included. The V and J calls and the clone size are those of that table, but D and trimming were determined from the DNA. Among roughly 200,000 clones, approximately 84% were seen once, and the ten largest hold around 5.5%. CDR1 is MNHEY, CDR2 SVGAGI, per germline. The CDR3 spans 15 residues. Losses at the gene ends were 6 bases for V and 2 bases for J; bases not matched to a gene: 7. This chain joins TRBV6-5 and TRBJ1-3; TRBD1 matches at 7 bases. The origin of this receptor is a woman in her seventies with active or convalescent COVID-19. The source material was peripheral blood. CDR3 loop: CASRLTGDAGNTIYF. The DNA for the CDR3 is TGTGCCAGCAGGTTAACAGGGGACGCTGGAAACACCATATATTTT.